The 20 T cell receptor beta chains listed next were all sequenced from one sample in a study of shared clonotypes between healthy human individuals (dated by TCRdb to the early 2020s). Receptors were amplified or captured by the immunoSEQ multiplex PCR assay. The table comes from immuneACCESS by way of TCRdb, which keeps in-frame sequences with V and J called. Part of the clones is missing from these tables; in studies checked, under half for an unresolved V gene and the rest for unknown reasons. In all, the sample holds roughly 500,000 clones, and about 84% of those were seen once. Jointly, the top ten make up approximately 12% of the sample. Input material: PBMCs. The source of these receptors is a woman aged 40 to 50 in good health. Some clones in this sample may be carry-over from other donors' samples.

In the case of this clone: This sequence is one base from a far larger clone and is likely a read error. The sample contains more than one DNA sequence encoding this CDR3. This chain links TRBV25-1 with TRBJ1-3, with D perhaps TRBD1 (5 bases). The CDR3 runs 16 residues. Per germline, CDR1 MGHDK and CDR2 SYGVNS. This CDR3 reads CASSEKVGVSGNTIYF. CDR3 nucleotide sequence: TGCGCCAGCAGTGAAAAGGTGGGGGTGTCTGGAAACACCATATATTTT.

Comment on this clone: A far bigger clonotype differs at one base, so this is likely a read error. This rearrangement joins TRBV30 to TRBJ2-7; 7 bases match TRBD1. Germline assignment: CDR1 GTSNPN and CDR2 SVGIG (reference sequence). The trim removed 3 bases at V and 12 bases at J, leaving 8 bases unmatched. The CDR3 consists of 11 residues. The CDR3 bases are TGTGCCTGGAGCCCGGTGGACAGGATGTACTTC. It is translated as CAWSPVDRMYF.

V is TRBV25-1 and J is TRBJ2-1, with D perhaps assigned TRBD1 or TRBD2 (5 bases each). Looked up from germline, CDR1 is MGHDK and CDR2 is SYGVNS. The CDR3 has 13 amino acids. V was trimmed by 2 bases and J by 8 bases, leaving 10 bases between them. CDR3 in amino acids: CASSEGGSYEQFF. The DNA of the CDR3 is TGTGCCAGCAGTGAAGGGGGTAGCTATGAGCAGTTCTTC.

The J gene is TRBJ2-5, the V gene TRBV7-3; maybe TRBD1 (5 bases). The assigned J gene may be wrong: the sequence end matches TRBJ2-7 better. Germline CDR1 SGHTA, CDR2 FQGTGA. This CDR3 has 14 amino acids. This CDR3 is CASSPPDKPYEQYF. The DNA for the CDR3 is TGTGCCAGCAGCCCGCCGGACAAACCCTACGAGCAGTACTTC.

This chain uses TRBV28 with TRBJ2-4; D not certain. The V gene lost 11 bases and the J gene lost 9 bases, with 20 bases spanning the gap. The CDR3 spans 13 residues. Germline CDR1 reads MDHEN; CDR2 reads SYDVKM. Here the CDR3 reads CARSVGALGIQYF. The CDR3 nucleotides read TGTGCCCGCTCTGTTGGTGCCCTTGGCATTCAGTACTTC.

The chain uses TRBV5-1 and TRBJ2-2, with 13 nucleotides matching TRBD2. V lost 1 base and J lost 7; bases outside the gene matches: 7. CDR1 and CDR2 (germline): SGHRS, YFSETQ. The CDR3 runs to 17 residues. CDR3 region: CASSLTSGRAGNGELFF. Here the CDR3 DNA reads TGCGCCAGCAGCTTGACTAGCGGGAGGGCCGGGAACGGGGAGCTGTTTTTT.

The chain carries TRBV9 and TRBJ2-1; 9 bases line up with TRBD2. The germline CDR1 and CDR2 sequences are SGDLS and YYNGEE. This CDR3 is built from 14 residues. J gave up 9 bases and V 7 bases, and 11 bases lay outside the gene matches. The CDR3 DNA is TGTGCCAGCTCCCTTAGCGGGAGCTTCGGTGAGCAGTTCTTC. This sequence encodes CASSLSGSFGEQFF.

This rearrangement joins TRBV2 to TRBJ2-7, with 9 bases identical to TRBD2. CDR3 size: 14 residues. From germline, CDR1 is SNHLY and CDR2 FYNNEI. V lost 3 bases, J lost 6 bases, and 6 bases stayed unmatched. The CDR3 loop is CASSEISGSLEQYF. CDR3 nucleotide sequence: TGTGCCAGCAGTGAGATTAGCGGGAGCCTCGAGCAGTACTTC.

Of note for this clone: Since a far larger clone is one base different, this is likely a read error. The chain links TRBV6-1 to TRBJ2-7; no definite D call. Per the germline V gene, CDR1 is MNHNS and CDR2 is SASEGT. This CDR3 is 15 amino acids long. V lost 6 bases, J lost 4 bases, and 19 bases lay in between. Written as DNA, the CDR3 is TGTGCCAGCAGACCCTTGCGGTACAAACTTTACGAGCAGTACTTC. Amino acids: CASRPLRYKLYEQYF.

This chain connects TRBV2 to TRBJ2-5; perhaps TRBD1 as D (6 bases). CDR1 and CDR2 (germline): SNHLY, FYNNEI. The CDR3 is 13 residues long. Trimming stripped 6 bases from V and 5 bases from J, with 13 bases between. CDR3 DNA sequence: TGTGCCAGCAGGGGGGCGTTATTGGAGACCCAGTACTTC. Translation: CASRGALLETQYF.

The CDR3 coding sequence is TGTGCCAGTAGTCCAGGCAGGGGAAGGTCCAATCAGCCCCAGCATTTT. As protein: CASSPGRGRSNQPQHF. The J gene is TRBJ1-5, the V gene TRBV19; the D gene is possibly TRBD1 (6 bases). CDR3 size: 16 residues. The germline V and J ends were trimmed by 5 bases and 3 bases, with 17 bases remaining between them. The V gene's germline CDR1 is LNHDA and CDR2 SQIVND (reference sequence).

The V gene is TRBV6-6, the J gene TRBJ1-5; TRBD1 aligns across 7 bases. The J segment lost 4 bases and the V segment lost 5 bases, leaving 5 bases of the junction unmatched. From germline, CDR1 is MNHNY and CDR2 SVGAGI (reference sequence). This CDR3 region has 14 residues. DNA of the CDR3: TGTGCCAGCAGTGTAGACAGGGAAAATCAGCCCCAGCATTTT. Translation gives CASSVDRENQPQHF.

This clone has more than one count but fewer than ten. The V and J genes are TRBV5-1 and TRBJ2-7; 12 bases map to TRBD2. Germline V lookup: CDR1 SGHRS, CDR2 YFSETQ. J was trimmed by 9 bases and V by 1 base; bases with no gene match: 20. This CDR3 region has 19 residues. This CDR3 reads CASSLIPLQLAGGQQGQYF. CDR3 sequence (DNA): TGCGCCAGCAGCTTGATCCCCTTGCAACTAGCGGGAGGACAGCAGGGGCAGTACTTC. Full variable domain (outside the CDR3, taken from reference TRBV5-1 and TRBJ2-7): KAGVTQTPRYLIKTRGQQVTLSCSPISGHRSVSWYQQTPGQGLQFLFEYFSETQRNKGNFPGRFSGRQFSNSRSEMNVSTLELGDSALYLCASSLIPLQLAGGQQGQYFGPGTRLTVT.

A note on this clone: A single base is all that separates this from a far larger clone, so a read error is likely. The J gene is TRBJ1-5, the V gene TRBV7-9; D is undetermined. CDR3 length: 14 residues. Trimming cost V 1 base and J 0 bases, with 4 bases left between them. Germline CDR1 and CDR2: SEHNR and FQNEAQ (reference sequence). The CDR3: CASSLEHSNQPQHF. In nucleotides, the CDR3 is TGTGCCAGCAGCTTAGAACATAGCAATCAGCCCCAGCATTTT.

A remark on this clone: Just one base apart from a much larger clone, this may be a read error. This same CDR3 is encoded by further DNA sequences in the sample. The rearrangement uses TRBV25-1 and TRBJ2-2, with no clear D. V was clipped by 3 bases and J by 1 base, with 3 bases between them. The CDR3 is 13 amino acids. CDR1 and CDR2 (germline): MGHDK, SYGVNS. The CDR3 DNA sequence: TGTGCCAGCAGTGACAGGAACACCGGGGAGCTGTTTTTT. Its protein product is CASSDRNTGELFF.

Notes on this clone: With only one base between it and a far larger clone, this is likely a read error. This rearrangement joins TRBV5-1 to TRBJ2-1, with no clear D. The CDR3 has 12 amino acids. Germline CDR1 SGHRS, CDR2 YFSETQ. The CDR3 reads CASSPPGDERFF. DNA for the CDR3: TGCGCCAGCAGCCCCCCTGGGGATGAGCGGTTCTTC.

Remarks on this clone: A read error is the likely source, as a far larger clone sits one nucleotide away. The rearrangement links TRBV5-8 to TRBJ2-3; no clear D. V was cut by 7 bases and J by 0 bases, with 9 bases left in between. Germline V lookup: CDR1 SGHTS, CDR2 YDEGEE. The CDR3 runs 13 residues. The CDR3 protein is CASPTRSTDTQYF. Here the CDR3 DNA reads TGTGCCAGCCCTACCAGGAGCACAGATACGCAGTATTTT.

V usage is TRBV13 and J usage is TRBJ1-1, with 10 positions matching TRBD1. V lost 8 bases to trimming and J lost 6 bases; unmatched junction nucleotides: 6. Per germline, CDR1 PRHDT and CDR2 FYEKMQ (reference sequence). The CDR3 has 13 amino acids. The CDR3 is CASGTGAYAEAFF. CDR3 DNA sequence: TGTGCCAGCGGGACAGGGGCTTATGCTGAAGCTTTCTTT.

In the case of this clone: Other DNA sequences of this sample code for an identical CDR3. V usage is TRBV27 and J usage is TRBJ2-1; 8 bases are a match to TRBD2. V was clipped by 2 bases and J by 9 bases; unmatched bases: 9. Germline V gives CDR1 MNHEY, CDR2 SMNVEV (reference sequence). The CDR3 length is 15 residues. As DNA, the CDR3 is TGTGCCAGCAGTTTAGGAACTAGCGGCCGGAGTGAGCAGTTCTTC. Amino acid sequence: CASSLGTSGRSEQFF.

This rearrangement joins TRBV11-2 to TRBJ1-5, with D tentatively TRBD1 (5 bases). The CDR3 has 16 amino acids. From germline, CDR1 is SGHAT and CDR2 FQNNGV. V lost 1 base and J 2 bases, leaving 12 bases between the germline ends. The CDR3 sequence is CASSLGVGLGNQPQHF. Here the CDR3 DNA reads TGTGCCAGCAGCTTAGGGGTGGGGCTTGGCAATCAGCCCCAGCATTTT.